A single sample is the source of the 20 T cell receptor beta chains below, sequenced in a study of vaccination and CD4 T cells after COVID-19. Sequencing of cultured CD4+ T cell DNA used the Oncomine TCR Beta short-read assay. TCRdb passed the PCR reads through MiXCR, listing each CDR3 protein once. The data show approximately 7,300 distinct CDR3 sequences, around 38% seen once. Documented treatment: roughly ten-day PBMC culture with coronavirus spike peptide pools or control peptides (ViraFEST assay). According to the study, CD4+ T cells from the unexposed donor were gathered ahead of the COVID-19 pandemic (2011-2018). No antigen has been assigned to these receptors. The sample was CD4+ T cells from blood, cultured in vitro. The receptors shown here come from a human donor in good health.

This chain connects TRBV7-9 to TRBJ1-1, with a weak D call TRBD1 (6 bases). Germline CDR1 is SEHNR and CDR2 is FQNEAQ (reference sequence). V gave up 3 bases and J gave up 4 bases, with 12 bases separating them. The CDR3 totals 14 residues. The CDR3 nucleotides are TGTGCCAGCAGCTTTCGGGGGCCGGGCACTGAAGCTTTCTTT. Protein: CASSFRGPGTEAFF.

In its sample, this clonotype was seen a few times. This chain uses TRBV19 with TRBJ2-3; 10 nucleotides align to TRBD2. The CDR3 extends over 14 amino acids. V was clipped by 6 bases and J by 4 bases; unmatched bases: 4. Per the germline V gene, CDR1 is LNHDA and CDR2 is SQIVND (reference sequence). CDR3 bases: TGTGCCAGTAGAGCGGGGGGGCAAGCAGATACGCAGTATTTT. Protein: CASRAGGQADTQYF.

This clonotype has just a few counts. This chain links TRBV11-2 with TRBJ1-5; D gene unclear. V gave up 1 base and J gave up 11 bases, with 21 bases separating them. The CDR3 is 16 residues long. CDR1 is SGHAT, CDR2 FQNNGV, per germline. DNA for the CDR3: TGTGCCAGCAGCTTAGGAAGTTCCTCCGGGCGGAGGTCCCAGCATTTT. Protein: CASSLGSSSGRRSQHF.

CDR3 protein: CASSLVLNNNEQFF. The DNA for the CDR3 is TGTGCCAGCAGTTTAGTACTAAACAACAATGAGCAGTTCTTC. The chain is built from TRBV12-3 or TRBV12-4 and TRBJ2-1, with no clear D. Trimming pared 1 base from V and 5 bases from J, leaving 9 bases between. This CDR3 contains 14 residues.

This chain connects TRBV6-1 to TRBJ2-1, with D perhaps matching TRBD1 (5 bases). CDR1 MNHNS and CDR2 SASEGT come from the germline V gene. The CDR3 is 15 residues long. The germline V and J ends were trimmed by 8 bases and 0 bases, with 14 bases remaining between them. DNA of the CDR3: TGTGCCAGCCGACCCCAGGGTAGCTCCTACAATGAGCAGTTCTTC. Protein product: CASRPQGSSYNEQFF.

This clonotype was detected only a few times. This chain links TRBV19 with TRBJ1-5, with a weak D call TRBD1 (5 bases). The CDR3 totals 16 residues. CDR1 is LNHDA, CDR2 SQIVND, per germline (reference sequence). V lost 5 bases, J lost 0 bases, and 14 bases lay in between. The CDR3 DNA reads TGTGCCAGTAGTTTTCTCGGCACAGGTAGCAATCAGCCCCAGCATTTT. Translating it yields CASSFLGTGSNQPQHF.

A note on this clonotype: An end of the junction does not agree with germline; a read error may underlie this. DNA of the CDR3: TGCAGTACTAGAGATCAGGGCCTCAGGGAGCAGTTCTTC. This translates into CSTRDQGLREQFF. This chain links TRBV20-1 with TRBJ2-1; perhaps D is TRBD1 or TRBD2 (5 bases each). CDR1 DFQATT and CDR2 SNEGSKA come from the germline V gene (reference sequence). The length of the CDR3 is 13 residues.

This clonotype was picked up a small number of times. The genes are TRBV20-1 and TRBJ1-6; D gene uncertain. The CDR3 extends over 13 amino acids. Germline V gives CDR1 DFQATT, CDR2 SNEGSKA (reference sequence). Trimming took off 1 base at V and 6 bases at J, with 7 bases between the two ends. The CDR3 is CSARGSGNSPLHF. The DNA of the CDR3 is TGCAGTGCTAGAGGCAGCGGTAATTCACCCCTCCACTTT.

The chain carries TRBV20-1 and TRBJ2-1; the D gene could be TRBD1 or TRBD2 (6 bases each). Trimming took 6 bases from V and 8 from J, leaving 23 bases between them. This CDR3 has 15 residues. Per the germline V gene, CDR1 is DFQATT and CDR2 is SNEGSKA (reference sequence). Here the CDR3 reads CSASDFGGEMDEQFF. CDR3 bases: TGCAGTGCCAGTGACTTCGGGGGCGAGATGGATGAGCAGTTCTTC.

J is TRBJ1-4 and V is TRBV4-1; TRBD1 agrees at 10 bases. The CDR3 sequence is 16 residues long. The J segment lost 1 base and the V segment lost 4 bases, leaving 3 bases of the junction unmatched. Looked up from germline, CDR1 is MGHRA and CDR2 is YSYEKL. The CDR3 coding sequence is TGCGCCAGCAGCCCGGGGACAGGGGTAACTAATGAAAAACTGTTTTTT. Translated, it gives CASSPGTGVTNEKLFF.

This clonotype was picked up a small number of times. The chain carries TRBV11-2 and TRBJ1-5; D is uncertain. Germline CDR1 SGHAT, CDR2 FQNNGV. This CDR3 spans 12 amino acids. The V end was cut by 5 bases, the J end by 2 bases, with 4 bases between. The CDR3 sequence: CASSPGNQPQHF. The CDR3, as DNA: TGTGCCAGCAGCCCAGGCAATCAGCCCCAGCATTTT.

The chain employs TRBV12-3 or TRBV12-4 and TRBJ1-2; D not resolved. This CDR3 is built from 13 residues. The V end was cut by 3 bases, the J end by 7 bases, with 12 bases between. The CDR3 reads CASSLRRIIGYTF. The CDR3 DNA reads as TGTGCCAGCAGTTTGAGGAGGATCATTGGCTACACCTTC.

By sample fraction, this clonotype is medium-sized. V gene TRBV7-2 combines with J gene TRBJ1-1; D is ambiguous. V lost 5 bases to trimming and J lost 5 bases, with 6 bases between them. The CDR3 contains 11 residues. From germline, CDR1 is SGHTA and CDR2 FQGNSA. The CDR3: CASSVRTEAFF. CDR3 nucleotide sequence: TGTGCCAGCAGCGTGCGTACTGAAGCTTTCTTT.

V is TRBV5-4 and J is TRBJ2-3; 8 nucleotides line up with TRBD2. CDR3 length: 14 residues. Germline CDR1 reads SGHNT; CDR2 reads YYREEE (reference sequence). Trimming cost V 3 bases and J 0 bases; bases outside gene matches: 0. Here the CDR3 reads CASSSSGSTDTQYF. The CDR3 DNA follows: TGTGCCAGCAGCTCTAGCGGGAGCACAGATACGCAGTATTTT.

The chain recombines TRBV12-3 or TRBV12-4 with TRBJ1-1; D is undetermined. CDR3 length: 13 residues. V dropped 3 bases and J dropped 0 bases, with 5 bases sitting between them. The CDR3 region is CASSFNLNTEAFF. The CDR3, as DNA: TGTGCCAGCAGTTTTAACCTGAACACTGAAGCTTTCTTT.

The gene calls are TRBV20-1 and TRBJ2-1; 10 bases match TRBD2. The J segment lost 5 bases and the V segment lost 0 bases, leaving 4 bases of the junction unmatched. CDR3 size: 15 residues. Germline-derived CDR1 and CDR2 are DFQATT and SNEGSKA (reference sequence). This chain's CDR3 is CSARDQRGGHNEQFF. The CDR3 region has the DNA TGCAGTGCTAGAGATCAGCGGGGGGGCCACAATGAGCAGTTCTTC.

The chain joins TRBV28 to TRBJ2-3, with D uncertain. V was clipped by 5 bases and J by 5 bases, with 11 bases between them. This CDR3 comprises 13 residues. Germline CDR1 MDHEN, CDR2 SYDVKM. The CDR3 region has the DNA TGTGCCAGCAGTACCCCGGGCGAAGATACGCAGTATTTT. Its translation: CASSTPGEDTQYF.

The rearrangement links TRBV27 to TRBJ2-5; 12 bases align to TRBD1. Trimming at V came to 8 bases and at J to 6 bases, leaving 10 bases not matched to a gene. CDR3 length equals 15 residues. Germline assignment: CDR1 MNHEY and CDR2 SMNVEV (reference sequence). The CDR3 loop reads CASGGTGGAGKTQYF. CDR3 nucleotide sequence: TGTGCCAGCGGGGGGACAGGGGGCGCAGGAAAGACCCAGTACTTC.

This clonotype was seen just once. The V call is TRBV5-1, the J call TRBJ2-1, with 12 nucleotides matching TRBD2. The CDR3 has 16 residues. V shed 0 bases and J 3 bases; nucleotides not matched to a gene: 1. Germline V gene sequence: CDR1 SGHRS, CDR2 YFSETQ. The CDR3 DNA reads TGCGCCAGCAGCTTGGGGGGACTAGCGGGCTACAATGAGCAGTTCTTC. It is translated as CASSLGGLAGYNEQFF. The full variable domain, with the rest looked up from reference TRBV5-1 and TRBJ2-1, is KAGVTQTPRYLIKTRGQQVTLSCSPISGHRSVSWYQQTPGQGLQFLFEYFSETQRNKGNFPGRFSGRQFSNSRSEMNVSTLELGDSALYLCASSLGGLAGYNEQFFGPGTRLTVL.

This clonotype turned up a few times. The rearrangement joins TRBV19 to TRBJ2-3; 9 nucleotides match TRBD1. This CDR3 comprises 17 residues. Per the germline V gene, CDR1 is LNHDA and CDR2 is SQIVND (reference sequence). V was pared by 4 bases and J by 6 bases, with 14 bases of the junction left unmatched. CDR3 region: CASSRNLQGAPRDTQYF. As DNA, the CDR3 is TGTGCCAGTAGTAGGAACCTACAGGGGGCACCCCGCGATACGCAGTATTTT.